Listed here is a single TCR beta chain. What it recognizes is unknown. CDR3 length equals 11 residues. CDR1 and CDR2 (germline): SNHLY, FYNNEI. This specimen comes from a study of breast tumors, draining lymph nodes, adjacent tissues. Whole-study findings and limits: Luminal-like breast cancer showed significantly greater tumor-nontumor repertoire similarity than basal-like breast cancer did. Compared with lymph nodes, tumors were less diverse; compared with nontumor tissue, more. Data fit most tumor T cells coming from lymph node, expanding in tumor. Tumor T cell lymph node origin was a supported hypothesis, not proven.

TCRdb called the multiplex PCR reads again in MiXCR, with one record for every CDR3 protein. In the table there are fewer than 80,000 distinct CDR3 sequences, 40% to 55% of which are singletons. Sequenced: breast tumor tissue. The clonotype originates from a female donor with breast cancer. Some clones in this sample may be carry-over from other donors' samples. The V and J genes are TRBV2 and TRBJ1-3, with D hard to call. This chain's CDR3 is CARVGGNTIYF. In nucleotides, the CDR3 is TGTGCTAGAGTGGGAGGGAACACCATATATTTT.